Following are 20 T cell receptor beta chains from one sample sequenced in a study of blood T cell repertoires in COVID-19. Libraries were prepared by immunoSEQ multiplex PCR; TCRdb keeps only in-frame clonotypes and omits some of them. The data contain 150,000 to 200,000 clones, about 80% of them singletons. The specimen was peripheral blood. The receptors derive from a man aged 65 to 85 who had recovered from COVID-19.

The V and J genes are TRBV6-1 and TRBJ2-1, with 8 bases lining up with TRBD2. The V and J ends lost 1 base and 11 bases, in that order; junction bases with no gene match: 19. The CDR3 has 18 residues. CDR1 is MNHNS, CDR2 SASEGT, per germline. The chain's CDR3 is CASSEGGRSRWVAGKQFF. CDR3 coding DNA: TGTGCCAGCAGTGAAGGGGGTAGGTCTAGATGGGTAGCGGGAAAGCAGTTCTTC.

The chain is built from TRBV5-1 and TRBJ2-7, with 10 nucleotides matching TRBD2. Germline CDR1 reads SGHRS; CDR2 reads YFSETQ. V shed 3 bases and J 2 bases; nucleotides not matched to a gene: 11. The CDR3 consists of 17 residues. CDR3 sequence reads: CASSYEPGLASAYEQYF. CDR3 DNA sequence: TGCGCCAGCAGCTACGAACCGGGACTAGCGTCGGCCTACGAGCAGTACTTC.

The V and J genes are TRBV27 and TRBJ2-2; 16 bases line up with TRBD2. Trimming removed 3 bases from V and 5 bases from J; junction bases left unmatched: 6. This CDR3 has 18 residues. Germline-derived CDR1 and CDR2 are MNHEY and SMNVEV (reference sequence). This chain's CDR3 is CASSFHGTSGRVTGELFF. The CDR3 nucleotides read TGTGCCAGCAGTTTCCATGGGACTAGCGGGAGGGTTACCGGGGAGCTGTTTTTT.

This chain links TRBV10-3 with TRBJ2-1, with 11 nucleotides matching TRBD2. The V and J ends lost 6 bases and 3 bases, in that order; junction bases with no gene match: 7. The CDR3 extends over 16 amino acids. Germline CDR1 ENHRY, CDR2 SYGVKD. The CDR3 region has the DNA TGTGCCATCAGGGAGACTAGCGGGATGATCTACAATGAGCAGTTCTTC. Protein product: CAIRETSGMIYNEQFF.

The J gene is TRBJ1-2, the V gene TRBV4-3; no clear D. Per the germline V gene, CDR1 is LGHNA and CDR2 is YSLEER. Trimming took off 1 base at V and 0 bases at J, with 9 bases between the two ends. The CDR3 has 15 amino acids. Here the CDR3 DNA reads TGCGCCAGCAGCCAAGTGAGGGTCGCTAACTATGGCTACACCTTC. It translates to CASSQVRVANYGYTF.

This chain uses TRBV2 with TRBJ2-5, with TRBD1 matching over 8 bases. The V and J ends lost 6 bases and 2 bases, in that order; junction bases with no gene match: 11. CDR1 and CDR2 (germline): SNHLY, FYNNEI. The CDR3 contains 16 residues. The CDR3 loop is CASSPISRGLQETQYF. The CDR3 nucleotides are TGTGCCAGCAGCCCTATCTCCAGGGGGCTACAAGAGACCCAGTACTTC.

The J gene is TRBJ2-1, the V gene TRBV4-3; D remains unclear. The CDR3 has 17 amino acids. Per germline, CDR1 LGHNA and CDR2 YSLEER. Trimming stripped 0 bases from V and 0 bases from J, with 12 bases between. The DNA of the CDR3 is TGCGCCAGCAGCCAAGAACTCCCCATGAGCTCCTACAATGAGCAGTTCTTC. Its protein product is CASSQELPMSSYNEQFF.

V and J are TRBV5-5 and TRBJ1-5; the D is unclear. The germline CDR1 and CDR2 sequences are SGHKS and YYEKEE (reference sequence). V lost 1 base to trimming and J lost 4 bases, with 12 bases between them. The CDR3 has 15 residues. CDR3 sequence (DNA): TGTGCCAGCAGCTTGAACTTGCACAGTAATCAGCCCCAGCATTTT. Translation gives CASSLNLHSNQPQHF.

This rearrangement joins TRBV11-2 to TRBJ2-7; perhaps TRBD2 as D (5 bases). CDR1 SGHAT and CDR2 FQNNGV come from the germline V gene. V gave up 3 bases and J gave up 6 bases, with 12 bases separating them. The CDR3 has 13 amino acids. CDR3 sequence (DNA): TGTGCCAGCAGCTTGGACTCGTTGGGCGAGCAGTACTTC. It yields the protein CASSLDSLGEQYF. Drawing the rest from reference TRBV11-2 and TRBJ2-7, the complete variable domain is EAGVAQSPRYKIIEKRQSVAFWCNPISGHATLYWYQQILGQGPKLLIQFQNNGVVDDSQLPKDRFSAERLKGVDSTLKIQPAKLEDSAVYLCASSLDSLGEQYFGPGTRLTVT.

J is TRBJ2-2 and V is TRBV5-1; 9 positions agree with TRBD1. The CDR3 has 15 amino acids. Trimming cost V 4 bases and J 3 bases; bases outside gene matches: 4. Germline-derived CDR1 and CDR2 are SGHRS and YFSETQ. The CDR3 is CASSPRTGDTGELFF. CDR3 sequence (DNA): TGCGCCAGCAGCCCGAGGACAGGGGACACCGGGGAGCTGTTTTTT.

V gene TRBV28 combines with J gene TRBJ1-4, with D maybe TRBD1 (6 bases). The CDR3 loop spans 16 amino acids. The germline V gene encodes CDR1 MDHEN and CDR2 SYDVKM. The V and J ends lost 5 bases and 8 bases respectively, with 21 bases between them. The CDR3 nucleotides read TGTGCCAGCAGTCAAAACCCCGGGACATCGAGGGAAAAACTGTTTTTT. Amino acids: CASSQNPGTSREKLFF.

This clone was observed a handful of times. The V call is TRBV28, the J call TRBJ2-7; D may be TRBD2 (7 bases). The CDR3 runs 16 residues. Germline CDR1 MDHEN, CDR2 SYDVKM. V was trimmed by 3 bases and J by 2 bases, leaving 17 bases between them. The DNA for the CDR3 is TGTGCCAGCAGTTTGCCAACGAAGGGGGGGACCTACGAGCAGTACTTC. It specifies CASSLPTKGGTYEQYF.

The V call is TRBV12-3 or TRBV12-4, the J call TRBJ2-4, with a tentative D call TRBD2 (5 bases). This CDR3 spans 11 amino acids. The ends were cut back, 3 bases at V and 8 bases at J, with 5 bases in the middle. CDR3 DNA sequence: TGTGCCAGCAGTTTCGGGGACATTCAGTACTTC. It yields the protein CASSFGDIQYF.

This clone has a single count. The chain joins TRBV19 to TRBJ2-1; 8 bases align to TRBD2. V gave up 3 bases and J gave up 8 bases; unmatched junction bases: 9. The germline V gene has CDR1 LNHDA and CDR2 SQIVND (reference sequence). CDR3 length equals 15 residues. CDR3 DNA: TGTGCCAGTAGTATTCGCGGGACTAGGCCCCATGAGCAGTTCTTC. Translating it yields CASSIRGTRPHEQFF.

The chain carries TRBV13 and TRBJ2-3; D is unclear. The CDR3 runs 13 residues. Trimming stripped 2 bases from V and 0 bases from J, with 3 bases between. The V gene's germline CDR1 is PRHDT and CDR2 FYEKMQ (reference sequence). Written as DNA, the CDR3 is TGTGCCAGCAGCTTACAGAGCACAGATACGCAGTATTTT. Amino acids: CASSLQSTDTQYF.

The chain recombines TRBV7-8 with TRBJ1-3; 7 nucleotides align to TRBD1. This CDR3 spans 15 amino acids. V dropped 2 bases and J dropped 4; count of bases not matched to a gene: 5. Germline CDR1 SGHVS, CDR2 FQNEAQ. The chain's CDR3 is CASSLRGRIGNTIYF. DNA of the CDR3: TGTGCCAGCAGCTTAAGGGGGCGAATAGGAAACACCATATATTTT. The full variable domain, with the rest looked up from reference TRBV7-8 and TRBJ1-3, is GAGVSQSPRYKVAKRGQDVALRCDPISGHVSLFWYQQALGQGPEFLTYFQNEAQLDKSGLPSDRFFAERPEGSVSTLKIQRTQQEDSAVYLCASSLRGRIGNTIYFGEGSWLTVV.

V usage is TRBV7-9 and J usage is TRBJ2-5; no definite D call. The ends were cut back, 7 bases at V and 4 bases at J, with 16 bases in the middle. This CDR3 has 14 residues. Germline CDR1 is SEHNR and CDR2 is FQNEAQ (reference sequence). CDR3 sequence: CASISSGWSETQYF. CDR3 in DNA: TGTGCCAGCATCTCCTCCGGGTGGTCAGAGACCCAGTACTTC.

In this sample, this clone turned up a few times. The rearrangement links TRBV7-3 to TRBJ2-3, with TRBD2 identical over 7 bases. The germline V gene has CDR1 SGHTA and CDR2 FQGTGA. This CDR3 has 17 amino acids. J lost 5 bases, V lost 0 bases, and 11 bases had no gene match. CDR3 nucleotide sequence: TGTGCCAGCAGCTTAACGCCGCCCGGGGAGGGAGTAGATACGCAGTATTTT. Translated, it gives CASSLTPPGEGVDTQYF. The full variable domain, its missing parts supplied by reference TRBV7-3 and TRBJ2-3, is GAGVSQTPSNKVTEKGKYVELRCDPISGHTALYWYRQSLGQGPEFLIYFQGTGAADDSGLPNDRFFAVRPEGSVSTLKIQRTERGDSAVYLCASSLTPPGEGVDTQYFGPGTRLTVL.

V usage is TRBV14 and J usage is TRBJ2-5; 11 bases are a match to TRBD2. J gave up 4 bases and V 0 bases, and 4 bases lay outside the gene matches. The germline CDR1 and CDR2 sequences are SGHDN and FVKESK. This CDR3 contains 16 residues. The CDR3 coding sequence is TGTGCCAGCAGCCAAGATAGCGGGAGGGCCAGAGAGACCCAGTACTTC. It is translated as CASSQDSGRARETQYF.

This chain connects TRBV5-1 to TRBJ2-5; no firm D call. Trimming shortened V by 0 bases and J by 1 base, and 10 bases separated the two germline ends. This CDR3 is built from 15 residues. The V gene's germline CDR1 is SGHRS and CDR2 YFSETQ. DNA of the CDR3: TGCGCCAGCAGCTTGGCCGCGGCTTTCCAAGAGACCCAGTACTTC. As protein: CASSLAAAFQETQYF.